This T cell receptor (beta chain) was observed in a study of blood T cell repertoires in COVID-19 (dated by TCRdb to 2019 to 2021). Concerning the study at large: Samples from collaborators originated in the United States, Italy and Spain and spanned both the acute and convalescent phases of COVID-19. The repertoires were released in a freely available public database meant as a resource for research on the immune response to SARS-CoV-2. Where available, HLA class I and class II types were taken from metadata supplied by the sample provider and were not determined by assay-based typing. Subjects who had been exposed to COVID-19, were actively infected with it, or had recovered from it provided the deeply sampled blood TCRbeta repertoires that made up the dataset. Nearly every sample came with metadata listing a de-identified subject ID, COVID-19 status, age in years and sex. Samples came from the ongoing ImmuneRACE study (first 160 participants) plus 1,254 subjects from 6 global collaborators. The material from the prospective study consisted of cDNA or gDNA derived from T cells, B-cell-depleted T cells, or PBMCs. Broader findings and caveats from the paper: Clinical and demographic metadata were provided uncurated, with the amount varying by source and participant.

In Seattle, one collaborating source enrolled patients while the infection was active and tracked those patients longitudinally over the course of disease. Whole blood was collected in K2EDTA tubes by collaborating institutions according to the institutions' own protocols. For TCRbeta analysis, collaborators shipped samples in one of three forms: frozen whole blood, isolated PBMCs, or DNA extracted from either of those sample types. The germline V gene (reference sequence) yields MNHEY for CDR1 and SMNVEV for CDR2. From V the trimming removes 1 base and from J it removes 1 base, while the gene matches leave 2 bases of the junction unaccounted for. The CDR3 covers 16 residues, taking in both the cysteine and the phenylalanine. Left in the record is the CDR3 DNA by itself, 48 bases read in frame from the first base. For this clone: Its recognized antigen is unknown. Base qualities are not recorded, but no much larger clone differs from it by a single base.

The immunoSEQ Assay, a bias-controlled multiplex PCR, was used to amplify TCRbeta CDR3 regions from genomic DNA. The authors' analysis ran thus. Within the assay, amplification of reference gene primers was used to estimate how many nucleated cells each sample contained. Sequence reads were collapsed and filtered to measure the absolute abundance of every unique TCRbeta CDR3 rearrangement. For each sample, productive Simpson clonality was calculated as the square root of Simpson's diversity index over productive rearrangements. The source is immuneACCESS, and TCRdb retained only in-frame sequences with V and J called. Part of the clones is not carried over; for the studies checked, unresolved V genes explain less than half of this, and the remainder is unexplained. That table furnishes V, J and clone size, whereas the DNA furnished D and trimming. This sample holds about 62,000 clones; more than 80% were observed only once. The ten most abundant clones make up 15% to 20% of the sample.

Sequencing input: peripheral blood. The V gene is TRBV27 and the J gene is TRBJ2-1, and 9 junction bases match TRBD2. The TCR was taken from a woman in her sixties with COVID-19, enrolled during active disease. The DNA sequence reads TGTGCCAGCAGTTTATATAGCGGGAGTTCCTACAATGAGCAGTTCTTC. Translation gives CASSLYSGSSYNEQFF.